This TCR beta chain was documented in a study of T cell responses to AZD1222 COVID-19 vaccine. Study at large: The study pooled second doses at about 4 or about 12 weeks. Study-wide results and limits: With two AZD1222 doses given, Spike-specific TCR breadth and depth both rose. Of spike-specific TCRs, nearly half reportedly target regions left unmutated in variants. The sample set comprised mostly white British donors with more females, and clonal diversity was possibly underestimated.

Note on this clone: The antigen remains unidentified.

The data were produced by immunoSEQ multiplex PCR, yet TCRdb's version contains in-frame clones alone and is incomplete. The repertoire holds fewer than 100,000 clones, 90% seen once, with over 7.5% in the top ten. Sequences were derived from peripheral blood, sampled on day 0 of AZD1222 vaccination. The receptor comes from an adult in good health.

The CDR3 here is CASSPYRDGNQPQHF. The CDR3 nucleotides are TGTGCCAGCAGCCCATACCGGGACGGGAATCAGCCCCAGCATTTT. The chain recombines TRBV5-8 with TRBJ1-5, with D tentatively TRBD1 (5 bases). The V gene's germline CDR1 is SGHTS and CDR2 YDEGEE. Trimming left V 4 bases short and J 4 bases short, with 15 bases between. The CDR3 covers 15 residues. The variable domain in full, completed from reference TRBV5-8 and TRBJ1-5, reads EAGVTQSPTHLIKTRGQQATLRCSPISGHTSVYWYQQALGLGLQFLLWYDEGEERNRGNFPPRFSGRQFPNYSSELNVNALELEDSALYLCASSPYRDGNQPQHFGDGTRLSIL.